The 22 T cell receptor beta chains reported below all come from one sample, sequenced in a study of T-cell reconstitution after alpha-beta-depleted transplantation in children. Unique molecular identifiers featured in how the TCRbeta library was prepared. TCRdb used MiXCR to reprocess the PCR reads, holding one entry per CDR3 protein. In the table there are some 140,000 distinct CDR3 sequences, 9.5% to 10% of which are singletons. This specimen consisted of PBMCs, mostly from graft donor cells, obtained 180 days after TCRalphabeta/CD19-depleted stem cell transplant. The receptors come from a girl under three years old who had a stem cell transplant for combined immunodeficiency, so the T cells may come from the graft donor.

The CDR3 spells CSARDRASGRVFGNEQFF. CDR3 coding DNA: TGCAGTGCTAGAGATCGGGCTAGCGGGAGGGTGTTCGGAAATGAGCAGTTCTTC. The rearrangement joins TRBV20-1 to TRBJ2-1; 12 bases line up with TRBD2. The germline CDR1 and CDR2 sequences are DFQATT and SNEGSKA (reference sequence). Trimming cost V 0 bases and J 7 bases; bases outside gene matches: 13. The CDR3 consists of 18 residues.

The chain uses TRBV29-1 and TRBJ2-5; 8 positions agree with TRBD1. The ends lost 4 bases at V and 2 bases at J; junction bases unmatched: 9. CDR3 length: 15 residues. Germline V gene lookup returns CDR1 SQVTM and CDR2 ANQGSEA. The CDR3 spells CSVGQTGAPQETQYF. Written as DNA, the CDR3 is TGCAGCGTTGGACAGACAGGGGCCCCGCAAGAGACCCAGTACTTC.

This clonotype qualifies as medium-sized. The chain couples TRBV12-3 or TRBV12-4 to TRBJ2-3, with D perhaps given as TRBD1 or TRBD2 (5 bases each). V gave up 6 bases and J gave up 0 bases, with 19 bases separating them. CDR3 size: 17 residues. The CDR3 DNA is TGTGCCAGCAGCCCCGGGACCTGGTTTTTGAGCACAGATACGCAGTATTTT. Amino acid sequence: CASSPGTWFLSTDTQYF.

The V call is TRBV7-3, the J call TRBJ2-1; 8 bases line up with TRBD2. The CDR3 has 17 amino acids. Germline V gene lookup returns CDR1 SGHTA and CDR2 FQGTGA. V dropped 2 bases and J dropped 0; count of bases not matched to a gene: 6. In nucleotides, the CDR3 is TGTGCCAGCAGCTTAGGGTTCGGGAGGGGCTCCTACAATGAGCAGTTCTTC. Its protein product is CASSLGFGRGSYNEQFF.

V is TRBV9 and J is TRBJ2-7; possibly TRBD1 for D (6 bases). The germline gives CDR1 SGDLS, CDR2 YYNGEE. The CDR3 extends over 15 amino acids. Trimming took 4 bases from V and 3 from J, leaving 17 bases between them. The CDR3 DNA is TGTGCCAGCAGCTTTCTTCCGACAGGAGTCTACGAGCAGTACTTC. This codes for CASSFLPTGVYEQYF.

This clonotype turned up a few times. V is TRBV12-3 or TRBV12-4 and J is TRBJ1-4; no clear D. This CDR3 has 18 amino acids. V lost 1 base and J lost 4, with 19 bases in between. CDR3 loop: CASSLGLIPPRINEKLFF. CDR3 sequence (DNA): TGTGCCAGCAGTTTAGGACTCATCCCTCCGAGGATTAATGAAAAACTGTTTTTT.

The rearrangement links TRBV5-8 to TRBJ2-3, with TRBD2 as a possible D gene (7 bases). V was trimmed by 2 bases and J by 8 bases, leaving 24 bases between them. The CDR3 extends over 17 amino acids. The germline CDR1 and CDR2 sequences are SGHTS and YDEGEE. The CDR3 is CASSFMGGAGILGTQYF. CDR3 sequence (DNA): TGTGCCAGCAGCTTTATGGGGGGGGCAGGGATCCTCGGTACGCAGTATTTT.

This chain connects TRBV7-2 to TRBJ2-5; D uncertain. The CDR3 covers 15 residues. V was cut by 1 base and J by 1 base, with 10 bases left in between. Germline assignment: CDR1 SGHTA and CDR2 FQGNSA. DNA for the CDR3: TGTGCCAGCAGCTTAGTTGGGCAGCTCCAAGAGACCCAGTACTTC. It translates to CASSLVGQLQETQYF.

This clonotype showed up many times. The chain recombines TRBV28 with TRBJ2-7, with D possibly matching TRBD1 (6 bases). Germline assignment: CDR1 MDHEN and CDR2 SYDVKM. The CDR3 is 14 amino acids. Trimming cost V 6 bases and J 2 bases, with 14 bases left between them. DNA of the CDR3: TGTGCCAGCAGCCGGTACAGGGCACCCTACGAGCAGTACTTC. Translation gives CASSRYRAPYEQYF.

At least ten counts were recorded for this clonotype. The V call is TRBV10-3, the J call TRBJ2-2; no clear D. Per germline, CDR1 ENHRY and CDR2 SYGVKD. The CDR3 length is 16 residues. V lost 3 bases, J lost 5 bases, and 16 bases lay in between. This chain's CDR3 is CAISDWGRMRTGELFF. CDR3 in DNA: TGTGCCATCAGTGACTGGGGTAGGATGAGAACCGGGGAGCTGTTTTTT.

This clonotype was seen more than once but under ten times. The chain employs TRBV20-1 and TRBJ1-1, with a possible D match to TRBD1 (5 bases). V gave up 0 bases and J gave up 6 bases, with 14 bases separating them. The CDR3 covers 14 residues. The germline V gene encodes CDR1 DFQATT and CDR2 SNEGSKA (reference sequence). CDR3 nucleotides: TGCAGTGCTAGAGACCACAACAGGCTGGCTGAAGCTTTCTTT. Translated, it gives CSARDHNRLAEAFF.

This clonotype was recorded at least ten times. The chain uses TRBV20-1 and TRBJ2-3; D gene unclear. With 5 bases removed from V and 7 bases from J, the gap between germline ends came to 28 bases. Germline CDR1 and CDR2: DFQATT and SNEGSKA (reference sequence). This CDR3 comprises 17 residues. CDR3 residues: CSAAVGWTSAGRNTQYF. CDR3 nucleotides: TGCAGTGCTGCGGTCGGGTGGACCTCGGCTGGAAGGAATACGCAGTATTTT.

V is TRBV6-5 and J is TRBJ1-2; no definite D call. The germline CDR1 and CDR2 sequences are MNHEY and SVGAGI. The CDR3 is 14 residues long. V was trimmed by 0 bases and J by 3 bases, leaving 8 bases between them. CDR3 bases: TGTGCCAGCAGTTACTCGCCAGATCACTATGGCTACACCTTC. Protein: CASSYSPDHYGYTF.

This clonotype has just a few counts. CDR3 sequence reads: CATQKSRDSGNTIYF. The CDR3 nucleotides are TGTGCCACCCAGAAGTCCAGAGACTCTGGAAACACCATATATTTT. The rearrangement joins TRBV27 to TRBJ1-3; no clear D. The CDR3 has 15 amino acids. From germline, CDR1 is MNHEY and CDR2 SMNVEV (reference sequence). V lost 10 bases and J 0 bases, leaving 16 bases between the germline ends.

This clonotype was seen more than once but under ten times. The chain joins TRBV6-2 or TRBV6-3 to TRBJ1-1; D might be TRBD1 (5 bases). V was cut by 6 bases and J by 0 bases, with 17 bases left in between. The CDR3 covers 16 residues. Germline CDR1 MNHEY, CDR2 SVGEGT. The CDR3 DNA reads TGTGCCAGCAGCAGGGACCCGCCGGGGGTGAACACTGAAGCTTTCTTT. Its translation: CASSRDPPGVNTEAFF.

This clonotype was observed at least ten times. CDR3 bases: TGTGCCATCAGTAACCAGGGGGCGCCTGGGGCCAACGTCCTGACTTTC. Protein: CAISNQGAPGANVLTF. This chain joins TRBV10-3 and TRBJ2-6; 8 bases are a match to TRBD1. This CDR3 spans 16 amino acids. The V gene's germline CDR1 is ENHRY and CDR2 SYGVKD. V lost 5 bases and J lost 2; bases outside the gene matches: 5.

This clonotype was detected many times. The CDR3 spells CASSSRDYGYTF. The CDR3 nucleotides are TGTGCCAGCAGTTCCCGGGACTATGGCTACACCTTC. This chain uses TRBV12-3 or TRBV12-4 with TRBJ1-2; D is undetermined. There are 12 residues in the CDR3. Trimming took 4 bases from V and 3 from J, leaving 6 bases between them.

Ten or more counts support this clonotype. J is TRBJ1-4 and V is TRBV27; D is unresolved. This CDR3 region has 13 residues. The germline CDR1 and CDR2 sequences are MNHEY and SMNVEV (reference sequence). With 6 bases removed from V and 3 bases from J, the gap between germline ends came to 8 bases. CDR3 DNA sequence: TGTGCCAGCAGCCGCGGGCCTAATGAAAAACTGTTTTTT. Encoded protein: CASSRGPNEKLFF.

This rearrangement joins TRBV12-3 or TRBV12-4 to TRBJ1-1, with TRBD1 as a possible D gene (6 bases). The CDR3 length is 14 residues. V dropped 4 bases and J dropped 1 base, with 10 bases sitting between them. Here the CDR3 DNA reads TGTGCCAGCAGTTGGGGGGCTGGGAACACTGAAGCTTTCTTT. It specifies CASSWGAGNTEAFF.

The chain joins TRBV3-1 to TRBJ2-4; D is perhaps TRBD1 (6 bases). Trimming took 5 bases from V and 2 from J, leaving 10 bases between them. Germline loops: CDR1 LGHDT, CDR2 YNNKEL (reference sequence). The CDR3 extends over 14 amino acids. The CDR3: CASSFGQTKNIQYF. CDR3 sequence (DNA): TGTGCCAGCAGCTTCGGACAGACCAAAAACATTCAGTACTTC.

This clonotype was counted many times. The V call is TRBV7-9, the J call TRBJ2-1; the D is unclear. The V end was cut by 3 bases, the J end by 5 bases, with 2 bases between. The CDR3 totals 11 residues. CDR1 SEHNR and CDR2 FQNEAQ come from the germline V gene (reference sequence). Written as DNA, the CDR3 is TGTGCCAGCAGCTTTAACAATGAGCAGTTCTTC. Its translation: CASSFNNEQFF.

This rearrangement joins TRBV7-2 to TRBJ2-4, with D unresolved. Deletions cut 1 base from V and 0 bases from J, with 7 bases between. From germline, CDR1 is SGHTA and CDR2 FQGNSA. The CDR3 sequence is 15 residues long. The CDR3 sequence is CASSLGGIAKNIQYF. The DNA of the CDR3 is TGTGCCAGCAGCTTAGGCGGTATAGCCAAAAACATTCAGTACTTC. The full variable domain, with the rest looked up from reference TRBV7-2 and TRBJ2-4, is GAGVSQSPSNKVTEKGKDVELRCDPISGHTALYWYRQSLGQGLEFLIYFQGNSAPDKSGLPSDRFSAERTGGSVSTLTIQRTQQEDSAVYLCASSLGGIAKNIQYFGAGTRLSVL.